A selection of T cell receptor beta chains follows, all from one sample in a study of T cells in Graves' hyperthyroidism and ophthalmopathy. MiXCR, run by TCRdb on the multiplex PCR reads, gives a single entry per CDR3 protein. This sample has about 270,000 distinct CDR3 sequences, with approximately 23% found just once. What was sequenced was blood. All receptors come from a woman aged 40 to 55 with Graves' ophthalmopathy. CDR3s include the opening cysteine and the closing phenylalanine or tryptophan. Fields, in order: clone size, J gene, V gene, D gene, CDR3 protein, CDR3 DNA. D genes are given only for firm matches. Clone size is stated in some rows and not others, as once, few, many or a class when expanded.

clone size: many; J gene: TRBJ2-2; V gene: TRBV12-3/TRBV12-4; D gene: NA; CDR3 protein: CASSVGRRTSTGELFF; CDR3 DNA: TGTGCCAGCAGTGTAGGACGCAGAACGAGCACCGGGGAGCTGTTTTTT
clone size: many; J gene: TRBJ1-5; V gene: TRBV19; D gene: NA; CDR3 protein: CATHKQRDSNQPQHF; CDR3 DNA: TGTGCCACTCACAAGCAGAGAGATAGCAATCAGCCCCAGCATTTT
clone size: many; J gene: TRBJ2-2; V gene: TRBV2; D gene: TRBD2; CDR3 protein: CASSEAGRAGELFF; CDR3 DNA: TGTGCCAGCAGTGAAGCCGGGAGGGCCGGGGAGCTGTTTTTT
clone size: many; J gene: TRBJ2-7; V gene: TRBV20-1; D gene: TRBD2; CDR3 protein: CSAQTSGSYYEQYF; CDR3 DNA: TGCAGTGCCCAGACTAGCGGATCTTACTACGAGCAGTACTTC
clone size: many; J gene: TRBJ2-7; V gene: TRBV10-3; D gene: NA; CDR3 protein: CAISEFGSSYEQYF; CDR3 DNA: TGTGCCATCAGTGAGTTCGGGAGCTCCTACGAGCAGTACTTC
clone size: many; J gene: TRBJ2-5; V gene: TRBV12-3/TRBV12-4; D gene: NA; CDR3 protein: CASRPEGGETQYF; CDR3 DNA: TGTGCCAGCAGACCCGAGGGTGGAGAGACCCAGTACTTC
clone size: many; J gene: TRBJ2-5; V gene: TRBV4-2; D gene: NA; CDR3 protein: CASSQDHGGGQETQYF; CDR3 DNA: TGTGCCAGCAGCCAAGATCACGGGGGTGGCCAGGAGACCCAGTACTTC
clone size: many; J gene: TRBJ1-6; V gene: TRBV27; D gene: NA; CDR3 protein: CASSFVREPYNSPLHF; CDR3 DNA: TGTGCCAGCAGTTTTGTGCGGGAGCCCTATAATTCACCCCTCCACTTT
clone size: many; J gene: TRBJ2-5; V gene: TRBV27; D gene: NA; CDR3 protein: CASSLLYGEETQYF; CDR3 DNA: TGTGCCAGCAGTTTACTCTATGGGGAGGAGACCCAGTACTTC
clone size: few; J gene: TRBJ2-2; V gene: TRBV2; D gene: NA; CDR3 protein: CASTPRPGGELFF; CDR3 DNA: TGTGCCAGCACCCCTCGGCCGGGGGGGGAGCTGTTTTTT
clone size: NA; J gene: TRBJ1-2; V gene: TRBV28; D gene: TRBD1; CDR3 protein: CASTSGQSYGCTF; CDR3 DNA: TGTGCCAGCACGTCGGGACAGAGCTATGGCTGCACCTTC
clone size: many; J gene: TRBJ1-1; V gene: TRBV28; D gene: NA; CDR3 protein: CASRGGGFNAEAFF; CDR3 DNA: TGTGCCAGCAGGGGGGGAGGGTTCAACGCTGAAGCTTTCTTT
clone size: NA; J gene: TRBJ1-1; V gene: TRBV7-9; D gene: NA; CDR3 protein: CASSPFAGQEAFF; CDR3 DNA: TGTGCCAGCAGCCCATTCGCAGGACAGGAAGCTTTCTTT
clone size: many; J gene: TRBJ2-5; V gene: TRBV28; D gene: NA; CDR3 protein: CASGRLGYQETQYF; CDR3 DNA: TGTGCCAGCGGGAGACTGGGTTACCAAGAGACTCAGTACTTC
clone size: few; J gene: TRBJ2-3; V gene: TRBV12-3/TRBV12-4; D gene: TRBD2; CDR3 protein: CASSLYGRAGDTQYF; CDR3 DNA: TGTGCCAGCAGTTTATACGGGAGGGCCGGAGATACGCAGTATTTT
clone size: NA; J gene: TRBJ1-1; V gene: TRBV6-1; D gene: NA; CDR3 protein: CASSRTGEAFF; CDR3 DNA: TGTGCCAGCAGCAGAACGGGTGAAGCTTTCTTT
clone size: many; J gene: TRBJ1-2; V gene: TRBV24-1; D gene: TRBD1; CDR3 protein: CATSDPTGAVGDGYTF; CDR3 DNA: TGTGCCACCAGTGATCCGACAGGGGCGGTAGGAGATGGCTACACCTTC
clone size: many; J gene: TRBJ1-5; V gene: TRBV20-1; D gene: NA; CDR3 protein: CSARDMGNQPQHF; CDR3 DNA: TGCAGTGCTAGAGATATGGGCAATCAGCCCCAGCATTTT
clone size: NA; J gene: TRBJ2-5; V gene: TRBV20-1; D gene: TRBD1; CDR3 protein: CSARGTGHETQYF; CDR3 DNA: TGCAGTGCTAGAGGGACAGGGCACGAGACCCAGTACTTC
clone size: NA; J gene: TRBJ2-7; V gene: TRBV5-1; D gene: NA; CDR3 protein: CASSLTVAYEQYF; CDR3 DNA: TGCGCCAGCAGCTTGACAGTAGCCTACGAGCAGTACTTC
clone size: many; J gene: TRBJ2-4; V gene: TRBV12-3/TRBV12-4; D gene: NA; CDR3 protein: CASSPSPLLALKNIQYF; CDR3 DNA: TGTGCCAGCAGTCCTAGCCCCCTCCTGGCGCTGAAAAACATTCAGTACTTC
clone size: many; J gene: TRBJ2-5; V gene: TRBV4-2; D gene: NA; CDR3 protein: CASSRDFQETQYF; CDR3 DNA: TGTGCCAGCAGCCGGGACTTTCAAGAGACCCAGTACTTC
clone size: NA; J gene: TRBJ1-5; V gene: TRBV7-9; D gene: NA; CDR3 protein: CASSSSTYQPQHF; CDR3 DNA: TGTGCCAGCAGCTCATCCACGTATCAGCCCCAGCATTTT
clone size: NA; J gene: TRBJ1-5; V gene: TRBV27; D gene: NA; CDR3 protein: CASSLSYGQPQHF; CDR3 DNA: TGTGCCAGCAGTTTATCGTACGGGCAGCCCCAGCATTTT
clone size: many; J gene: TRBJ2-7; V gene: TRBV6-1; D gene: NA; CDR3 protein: CASSRGAGYEQYF; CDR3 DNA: TGTGCCAGCAGCAGGGGGGCGGGTTACGAGCAGTACTTC
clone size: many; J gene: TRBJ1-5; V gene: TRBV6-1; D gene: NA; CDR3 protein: CASSTGRVNQPQHF; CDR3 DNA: TGTGCCAGCAGTACCGGACGGGTGAATCAGCCCCAGCATTTT
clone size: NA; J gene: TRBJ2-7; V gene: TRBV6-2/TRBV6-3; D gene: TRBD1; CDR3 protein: CASSYSSGQGISYEQYF; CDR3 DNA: TGTGCCAGCAGTTACTCCTCGGGACAGGGGATCTCCTACGAGCAGTACTTC
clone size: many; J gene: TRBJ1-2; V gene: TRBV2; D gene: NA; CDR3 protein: CASSELEGGGYTF; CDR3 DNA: TGTGCCAGCAGTGAATTAGAGGGCGGCGGCTACACCTTC
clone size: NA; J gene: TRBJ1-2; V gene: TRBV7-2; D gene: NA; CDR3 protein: CASSWGVSNYGYTF; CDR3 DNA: TGTGCCAGCAGCTGGGGGGTTTCTAACTATGGCTACACCTTC
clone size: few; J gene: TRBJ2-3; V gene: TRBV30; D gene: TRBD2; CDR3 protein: CAWNGGSGSTDTQYF; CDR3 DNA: TGTGCCTGGAATGGGGGTAGCGGGAGCACAGATACGCAGTATTTT
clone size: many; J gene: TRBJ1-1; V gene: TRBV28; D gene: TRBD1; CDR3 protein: CASSLYRGGEAFF; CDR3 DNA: TGTGCCAGCAGTTTGTACAGGGGGGGTGAAGCTTTCTTT
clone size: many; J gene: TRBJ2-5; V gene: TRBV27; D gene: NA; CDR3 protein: CASSLSLGKYQETQYF; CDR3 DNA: TGTGCCAGCAGTTTGTCTCTGGGCAAGTACCAAGAGACCCAGTACTTC
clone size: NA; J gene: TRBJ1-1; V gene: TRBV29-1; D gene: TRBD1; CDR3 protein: CSVEGTGGYTEAFF; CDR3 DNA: TGCAGCGTTGAGGGTACAGGGGGCTACACTGAAGCTTTCTTT
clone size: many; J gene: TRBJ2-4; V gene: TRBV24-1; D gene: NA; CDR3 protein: CATSEPTGTGKNIQYF; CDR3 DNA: TGTGCCACCAGTGAACCGACGGGTACTGGCAAAAACATTCAGTACTTC
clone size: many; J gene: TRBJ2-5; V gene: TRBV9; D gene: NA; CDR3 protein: CASSVGGTQETQYF; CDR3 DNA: TGTGCCAGCAGCGTAGGGGGGACACAAGAGACCCAGTACTTC
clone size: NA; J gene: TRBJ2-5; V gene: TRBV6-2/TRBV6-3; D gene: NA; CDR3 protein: CASSLPQGRVEETQYF; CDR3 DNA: TGTGCCAGCAGTCTCCCACAGGGGAGGGTGGAAGAGACCCAGTACTTC
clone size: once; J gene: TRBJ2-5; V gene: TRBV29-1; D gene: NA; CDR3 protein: CSVEGGGRGETQYF; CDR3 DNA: TGCAGCGTTGAAGGCGGGGGCCGAGGGGAGACCCAGTACTTC
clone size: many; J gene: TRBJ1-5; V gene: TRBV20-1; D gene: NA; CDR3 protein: CSANVLENQPQHF; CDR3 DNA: TGCAGTGCAAACGTCCTAGAAAATCAGCCCCAGCATTTT
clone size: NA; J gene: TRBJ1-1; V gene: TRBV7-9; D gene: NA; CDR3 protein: CASSFRGSDTEAFF; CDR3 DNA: TGTGCCAGCAGCTTTCGAGGATCTGACACTGAAGCTTTCTTT
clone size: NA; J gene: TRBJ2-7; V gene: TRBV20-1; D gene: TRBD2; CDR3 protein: CSARDSLGGTSGMREQYF; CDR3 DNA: TGCAGTGCTAGAGATTCCCTGGGCGGGACTAGCGGGATGCGAGAGCAGTACTTC
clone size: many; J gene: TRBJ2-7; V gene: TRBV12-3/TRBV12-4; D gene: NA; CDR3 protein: CASSSLNSYEQYF; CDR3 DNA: TGTGCCAGCAGTTCCCTAAACTCCTACGAGCAGTACTTC
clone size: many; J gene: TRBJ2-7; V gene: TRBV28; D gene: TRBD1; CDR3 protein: CASSRRGLYEQYF; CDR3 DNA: TGTGCCAGCAGTCGCAGGGGGTTGTACGAGCAGTACTTC
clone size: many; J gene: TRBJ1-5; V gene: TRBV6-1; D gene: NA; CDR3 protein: CASSERGLGNQPQHF; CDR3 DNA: TGTGCCAGCAGTGAACGAGGGTTGGGAAATCAGCCCCAGCATTTT
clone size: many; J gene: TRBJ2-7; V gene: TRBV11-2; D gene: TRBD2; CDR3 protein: CASSSGLAAYEQYF; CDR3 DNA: TGTGCCAGCAGCTCCGGACTAGCGGCCTACGAGCAGTACTTC
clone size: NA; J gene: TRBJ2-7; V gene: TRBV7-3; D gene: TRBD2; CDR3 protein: CASSLTPGLAGGTYEQYF; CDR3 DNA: TGTGCCAGCAGCTTAACGCCGGGACTAGCGGGAGGAACCTACGAGCAGTACTTC
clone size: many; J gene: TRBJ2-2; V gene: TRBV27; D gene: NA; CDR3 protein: CASSFTGVANTGELFF; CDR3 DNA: TGTGCCAGCAGTTTTACGGGAGTCGCGAACACCGGGGAGCTGTTTTTT
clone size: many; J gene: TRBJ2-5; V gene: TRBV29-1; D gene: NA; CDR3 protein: CSAYREETQYF; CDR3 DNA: TGCAGCGCCTACAGGGAAGAGACCCAGTACTTC
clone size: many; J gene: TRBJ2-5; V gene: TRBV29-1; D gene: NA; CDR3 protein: CSVSPGSTQETQYF; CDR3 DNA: TGCAGCGTTTCCCCTGGGTCGACCCAAGAGACCCAGTACTTC
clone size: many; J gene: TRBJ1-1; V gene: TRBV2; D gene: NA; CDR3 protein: CASSDFGRNEAFF; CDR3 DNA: TGTGCCAGCAGTGATTTCGGACGCAACGAAGCTTTCTTT
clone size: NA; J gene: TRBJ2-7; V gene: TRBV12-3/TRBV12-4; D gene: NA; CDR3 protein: CASSLAVSSNEQYF; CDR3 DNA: TGTGCCAGCAGTTTAGCGGTCAGTTCCAACGAGCAGTACTTC
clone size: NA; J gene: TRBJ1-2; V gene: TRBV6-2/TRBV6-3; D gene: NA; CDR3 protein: CASTVRRTVYGYTF; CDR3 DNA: TGTGCCAGCACCGTCCGACGAACGGTCTATGGCTACACCTTC
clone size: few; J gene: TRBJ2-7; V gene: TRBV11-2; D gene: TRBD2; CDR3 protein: CASSLSFSGGSYEQYF; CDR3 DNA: TGTGCCAGCAGCTTATCATTTAGCGGGGGGTCCTACGAGCAGTACTTC
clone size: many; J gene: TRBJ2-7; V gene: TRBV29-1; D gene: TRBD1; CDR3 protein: CSVRLGTGLNEQYF; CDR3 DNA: TGCAGCGTGCGGTTAGGGACAGGGTTGAACGAGCAGTACTTC
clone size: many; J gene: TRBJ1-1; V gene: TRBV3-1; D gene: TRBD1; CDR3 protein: CASSQVGPTGGITEAFF; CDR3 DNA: TGTGCCAGCAGCCAAGTGGGTCCTACAGGGGGAATCACTGAAGCTTTCTTT
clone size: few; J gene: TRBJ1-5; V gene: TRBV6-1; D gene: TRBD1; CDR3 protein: CASSGWTGGGGQPQHF; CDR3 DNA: TGTGCCAGCAGTGGATGGACAGGGGGCGGTGGACAGCCCCAGCATTTT
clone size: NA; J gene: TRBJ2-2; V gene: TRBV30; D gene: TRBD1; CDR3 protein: CAWGQGNTGELFF; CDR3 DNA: TGTGCCTGGGGACAGGGGAACACCGGGGAGCTGTTTTTT
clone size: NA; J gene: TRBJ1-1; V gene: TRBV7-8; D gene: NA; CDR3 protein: CASSAGLEPTEAFF; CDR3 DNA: TGTGCCAGCAGCGCCGGTCTCGAGCCCACTGAAGCTTTCTTT
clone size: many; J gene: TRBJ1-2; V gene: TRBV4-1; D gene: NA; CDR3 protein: CASSPRGNYGYTF; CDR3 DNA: TGCGCCAGCAGCCCGAGAGGTAACTATGGCTACACCTTC